The T cell receptor (beta chain) described here comes from a study of PD-1 blockade in classical Hodgkin lymphoma. Study details: Every 2 weeks, patients got 3 mg/kg intravenous nivolumab.

The germline CDR1 and CDR2 sequences are SGDLS and YYNGEE. The CDR3 runs to 16 residues. Trimming pared 1 base from V and 2 bases from J, leaving 10 bases between. Concerning this clone: The antigen is not known.

Overall study results and limits: TCR diversity in CD4+, not CD8+, cells rose significantly by C4D1.

Assay: immunoSEQ multiplex PCR; the TCRdb copy retains only in-frame clones and omits some. The sample contains around 6,000 clones, around 73% of which appear only once. The time point denotes: cycle 4 day 1 (C4D1), after 6 weeks of nivolumab. Every one of the patients relapsed after autologous stem cell transplantation (brentuximab vedotin exposure was variable). Magnetic negative selection was used to purify CD8+ T cells from thawed PBMCs. The genes are TRBV9 and TRBJ2-6; no definite D call. The material was CD8+ T cells from blood, obtained before the fourth cycle of nivolumab. The sequence derives from a human donor with classical Hodgkin lymphoma. The CDR3 protein is CASSVNRRTGANVLTF. CDR3 nucleotide sequence: TGTGCCAGCAGCGTAAATAGGAGAACTGGGGCCAACGTCCTGACTTTC.